The table lists the clone carrying this TCR beta chain with a count of one. The data derive from a study of shared T cell receptors in the human thymus. Repertoires were generated with immunoSEQ multiplex PCR, while TCRdb's copy carries only in-frame clones and drops some. This sample has some 660,000 clones, with more than 70% found just once. The data were also submitted as part of a second study, on human thymus T cells.

This clonotype was sampled from a boy in the first two years of life with a congenital heart defect. The sample comprised thymocytes.

The CDR3 DNA reads as TGCGCCAGCAGCCAAGACCGGACAGGGGGCTACTACGAGCAGTACTTC. It specifies CASSQDRTGGYYEQYF. The chain carries TRBV4-3 and TRBJ2-7; 11 bases align to TRBD1. The CDR3 is made up of 16 amino acids. V shed 0 bases, J shed 3 bases, and the junction held 4 bases outside the gene matches. The germline gives CDR1 LGHNA, CDR2 YSLEER.